This TCR beta chain derives from a study of cytomegalovirus exposure and HLA in healthy donors. Turning to the study itself: In an earlier analysis, almost 120 million unique TCR beta sequences were found from about 180 million T cells.

Both 60 Vbeta primers and 13 Jbeta primers went into the PCR. Data came from immunoSEQ multiplex PCR; TCRdb stores just in-frame clones and leaves some out. This repertoire shows some 190,000 clones, 70% to 80% found once; its top ten account for around 1.5%. Germline V gene data show CDR1 as SGHAT and CDR2 as FQNNGV. V was pared by 0 bases and J by 4 bases, with 12 bases between. The CDR3 is 16 amino acids. This clonotype was obtained from a man aged 18 to 35 in good health and CMV-seronegative. This chain connects TRBV11-2 to TRBJ2-2, with a tentative D call TRBD1 (6 bases). The sample comprised PBMCs. CDR3 amino acids: CASSLEPQGSTGELFF. DNA for the CDR3: TGTGCCAGCAGCTTAGAGCCGCAGGGGAGCACCGGGGAGCTGTTTTTT.